This TCR beta chain was profiled in a study of beta chain features in type 1 diabetes. Sequencing targeted expressed TCRB transcripts, as all isolated RNA had been reverse transcribed. Sequencing used immunoSEQ multiplex PCR; TCRdb keeps in-frame clones, though not all of them. Of roughly 140,000 clones listed, 6.9% are singletons. This clone was counted a few times. Sorting that relied on CD45RO/CCR7/CD25/CD127/CD95/CD27 yielded CD4+ naive, central memory, regulatory and stem cell-like memory cells. The receptor's source is a woman younger than 45 in good health. Sequencing used central memory CD4+ T cells from blood.

CDR3 sequence (DNA): TGTGCCAGCTCACCGACAGGCTCCCGGGGTGAGCAGTTCTTC. Protein sequence: CASSPTGSRGEQFF. The chain employs TRBV18 and TRBJ2-1; D is possibly TRBD1 (6 bases). This CDR3 has 14 residues. Trimming removed 3 bases from V and 9 bases from J, with 15 bases in between. CDR1 and CDR2 from the germline V gene are KGHSH and LQKENI.